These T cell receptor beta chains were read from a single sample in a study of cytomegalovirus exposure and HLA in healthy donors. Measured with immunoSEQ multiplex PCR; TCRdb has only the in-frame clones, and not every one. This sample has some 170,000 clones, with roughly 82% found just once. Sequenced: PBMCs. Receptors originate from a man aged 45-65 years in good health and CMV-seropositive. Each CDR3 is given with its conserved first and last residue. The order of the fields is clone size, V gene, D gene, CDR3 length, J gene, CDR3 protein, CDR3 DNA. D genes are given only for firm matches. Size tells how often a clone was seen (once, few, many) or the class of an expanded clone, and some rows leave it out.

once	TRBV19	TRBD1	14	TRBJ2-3	CASSQGARTDTQYF	TGTGCCAGCTCCCAGGGGGCGCGGACAGATACGCAGTATTTT
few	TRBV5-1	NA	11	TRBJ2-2	CASSSPGELFF	TGCGCCAGCAGCTCTCCCGGGGAGCTGTTTTTT
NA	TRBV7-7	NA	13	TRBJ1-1	CASSTDRNTEAFF	TGTGCTAGCAGCACCGACAGGAACACTGAAGCTTTCTTT
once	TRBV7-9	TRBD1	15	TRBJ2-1	CASRAAWDRANEQFF	TGTGCCAGCAGGGCTGCCTGGGACAGGGCCAATGAGCAGTTCTTC
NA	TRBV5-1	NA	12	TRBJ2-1	CASSLGDFEQFF	TGCGCCAGCAGCCTAGGGGACTTTGAGCAGTTCTTC
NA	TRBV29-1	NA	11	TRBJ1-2	CSVRGSGGYTF	TGCAGCGTGAGGGGGTCCGGGGGCTACACCTTC
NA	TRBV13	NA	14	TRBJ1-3	CASSFGTTGNTIYF	TGTGCCAGCAGCTTCGGGACAACTGGAAACACCATATATTTT
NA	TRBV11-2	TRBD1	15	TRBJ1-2	CASSPTGTVYYGYTF	TGTGCCAGCAGCCCTACCGGGACAGTGTACTATGGCTACACCTTC
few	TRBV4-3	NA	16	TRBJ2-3	CASSQGLGGNTDTQYF	TGCGCCAGCAGCCAAGGGCTAGGCGGAAACACAGATACGCAGTATTTT
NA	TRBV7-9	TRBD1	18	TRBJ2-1	CASSLGGTGRPSYNEQFF	TGTGCCAGCAGCTTAGGGGGGACAGGAAGGCCCTCCTACAATGAGCAGTTCTTC
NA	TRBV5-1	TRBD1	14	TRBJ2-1	CASSAGQGFNEQFF	TGCGCCAGCAGCGCAGGACAGGGCTTCAATGAGCAGTTCTTC
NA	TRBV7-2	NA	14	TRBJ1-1	CASSLASTGPEAFF	TGTGCCAGCAGCTTAGCCTCAACAGGGCCTGAAGCTTTCTTT
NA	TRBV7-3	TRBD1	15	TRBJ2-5	CASSKGQGRTATQYF	TGTGCCAGCAGCAAAGGACAGGGACGGACGGCTACCCAGTACTTC
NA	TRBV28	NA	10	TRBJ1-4	CATRGEKLFF	TGTGCCACCCGGGGGGAAAAACTGTTTTTT
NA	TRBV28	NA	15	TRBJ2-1	CASSQPRGINNEQFF	TGTGCCAGCAGCCAACCCAGGGGTATCAACAATGAGCAGTTCTTC
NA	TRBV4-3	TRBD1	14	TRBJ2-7	CASSLGTVPYEQYF	TGCGCCAGCAGCCTTGGGACAGTTCCCTACGAGCAGTACTTC
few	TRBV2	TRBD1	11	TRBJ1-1	CASREGGMAFF	TGTGCCAGCAGGGAAGGGGGCATGGCTTTCTTT
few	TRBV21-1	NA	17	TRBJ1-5	CASSKKGGGVVVQPQHF	TGTGCCAGCAGCAAAAAAGGGGGCGGGGTAGTGGTTCAGCCCCAGCATTTT
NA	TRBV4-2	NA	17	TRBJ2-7	CASSQEDQGGRSYEQYF	TGTGCCAGCAGCCAAGAGGACCAGGGAGGACGCTCCTACGAGCAGTACTTC
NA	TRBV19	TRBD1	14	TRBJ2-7	CASSPGTGTYEQYF	TGTGCCAGTAGTCCCGGGACAGGCACCTACGAGCAGTACTTC
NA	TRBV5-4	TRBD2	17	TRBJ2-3	CASSQGLAGGPTDTQYF	TGCGCCAGCAGCCAGGGACTAGCGGGGGGGCCGACAGATACGCAGTATTTT
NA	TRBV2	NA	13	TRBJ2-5	CASGVGRLETQYF	TGTGCCAGCGGCGTAGGGAGGTTGGAGACCCAGTACTTC
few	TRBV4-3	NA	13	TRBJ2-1	CASSQVGGNEQFF	TGCGCCAGCAGCCAAGTCGGGGGCAATGAGCAGTTCTTC
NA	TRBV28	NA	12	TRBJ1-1	CASSLPQAEASF	TGTGCCAGCAGTTTGCCCCAAGCTGAAGCTTCCTTT
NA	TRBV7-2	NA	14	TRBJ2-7	CASSLRRSSYEQYF	TGTGCCAGCAGCTTACGGAGGAGCTCCTACGAGCAGTACTTC
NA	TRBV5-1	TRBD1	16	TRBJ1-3	CASSLGGQGSGNTIYF	TGCGCCAGCAGCTTGGGAGGACAGGGCTCTGGAAACACCATATATTTT
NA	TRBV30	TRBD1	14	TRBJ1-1	CAWSPGQGNTEAFF	TGTGCCTGGAGTCCGGGACAGGGGAACACTGAAGCTTTCTTT
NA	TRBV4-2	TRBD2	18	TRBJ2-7	CASSPRLAGAIGPYEQYF	TGTGCCAGCAGCCCTCGACTAGCGGGAGCTATTGGTCCCTACGAGCAGTACTTC
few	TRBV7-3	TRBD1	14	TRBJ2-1	CASSSGDRGDEQFF	TGTGCCAGCAGCTCAGGGGACAGGGGCGATGAGCAGTTCTTC
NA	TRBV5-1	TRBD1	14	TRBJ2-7	CASSSWTGVDEQYF	TGTGCCAGCAGCTCCTGGACAGGGGTGGACGAGCAGTACTTC